Listed below are T cell receptor beta chains from one sample, sequenced in a study of blood T cell repertoires in COVID-19. Libraries were prepared by immunoSEQ multiplex PCR; TCRdb keeps only in-frame clonotypes and omits some of them. This table holds some 250,000 clones, nearly 90% found once. The sequencing input was peripheral blood. All receptors come from a human donor in a cohort sampled during active COVID-19. Both conserved end residues are part of each CDR3. D genes are given only for firm matches. Clone size is shown for a subset of rows, as once, few, many or a class of expanded clone.

j_call,clone_size,d_call,v_call,cdr3_nt,cdr3_aa
TRBJ2-7,.,.,TRBV7-2,TGTGCCAGCAGCCCAACTAGCACCCGTGGGAGGGAGCAGTACTTC,CASSPTSTRGREQYF
TRBJ1-2,.,.,TRBV7-9,TGTGCCAGCAGCTTAGAGGCAGGGCGTAACTATGGCTACACCTTC,CASSLEAGRNYGYTF
TRBJ2-7,.,TRBD2,TRBV9,TGTGCCAGCAGCGAGGGTAGCGGGGGACGGGACGAGCAGTACTTC,CASSEGSGGRDEQYF
TRBJ2-6,few,TRBD1,TRBV6-2/TRBV6-3,TGTGCCAGCAGTTGGACAGGGTCTGGGGCCAACGTCCTGACTTTC,CASSWTGSGANVLTF
TRBJ2-7,.,TRBD2,TRBV28,TGTGCCAGCAGTTTGATAGCGGGAACCTACGAGCAGTACTTC,CASSLIAGTYEQYF
TRBJ1-5,.,.,TRBV24-1,TGTGCCACCAGTGATTTAAACAGATATAGCAATCAGCCCCAGCATTTT,CATSDLNRYSNQPQHF
TRBJ1-4,once,.,TRBV20-1,TGCAGTGCTAGGCCCGGTGAAAAACTGTTTTTT,CSARPGEKLFF
TRBJ2-7,.,TRBD2,TRBV5-4,TGTGCCAGCAGCGGCGGGGGTCCCCAGAAGGAGCAGTACTTC,CASSGGGPQKEQYF
TRBJ1-1,.,.,TRBV9,TGTGCCAGCAGCGATTCACCAGGAGCGGGAACAATGAACACTGAAGCTTTCTTT,CASSDSPGAGTMNTEAFF
TRBJ1-1,.,.,TRBV14,TGTGCCAGCAGCCAGGGGCTCGTCACTGAAGCTTTCTTT,CASSQGLVTEAFF
TRBJ2-2,.,.,TRBV9,TGTGCCAGCAGCGAGCGGATGGGGGAGCTGTTTTTT,CASSERMGELFF
TRBJ1-2,.,.,TRBV6-5,TGTGCCAGCAGTTACACACAGGGCAGCGGCTACACCTTC,CASSYTQGSGYTF
TRBJ1-3,.,.,TRBV5-1,TGCGCCAGCAGCTTGGCCAGCTCTGGAAACACCATATATTTT,CASSLASSGNTIYF
TRBJ1-4,.,.,TRBV19,TGTGCCAGTAGCCAACAACGGTCGACAGGTGAAAAACTGTTTTTT,CASSQQRSTGEKLFF
TRBJ2-5,.,.,TRBV12-3/TRBV12-4,TGTGCCAGCAGCACAGGTTCAAAGACCCAGTACTTC,CASSTGSKTQYF
TRBJ1-5,.,.,TRBV18,TGTGCCAGCTCATTGGGGGGTGATCAGCCCCAGCATTTT,CASSLGGDQPQHF
TRBJ2-5,.,TRBD2,TRBV4-1,TGCGCCAGCAGCCAAGGAATTGGAGCGGGGGCGACACAAGAGACCCAGTACTTC,CASSQGIGAGATQETQYF
TRBJ1-4,.,TRBD1,TRBV3-1/TRBV3-2,TGTGCCAGCAGCCAAGTTGGGTTCTTCAGGGGGTGGGAAGCAACTAATGAAAAACTGTTTTTT,CASSQVGFFRGWEATNEKLFF
TRBJ2-1,.,TRBD2,TRBV4-3,TGCGCCAGCAGCCAAGAACAGCGGGGCAATGAGCAGTTCTTC,CASSQEQRGNEQFF
TRBJ1-3,.,.,TRBV5-4,TGTGCCAGCAGCAAAGGGACATCGAACACCATATATTTT,CASSKGTSNTIYF
TRBJ1-1,.,.,TRBV12-5,TGTGCTAGTGGACCCGGACAGCTTATGAACACTGAAGCTTTCTTT,CASGPGQLMNTEAFF
TRBJ1-1,.,.,TRBV27,TGTGCCAGCAGTTACCGGGGGAGCAGCACTGAAGCTTTCTTT,CASSYRGSSTEAFF
TRBJ1-1,once,.,TRBV10-1,TGCGCCAGCAGTGAGTCGGTTTGTCGAACAGGGACCACTGAAGCTTTCTTT,CASSESVCRTGTTEAFF
TRBJ1-3,.,.,TRBV6-4,TGTGCCAGCAGTACCTGGACACGACCTTCGCTAAACACCATATATTTT,CASSTWTRPSLNTIYF
TRBJ1-5,.,.,TRBV7-9,TGTGCCAGCAGCTTAGAGGATACAGGGCTTCAGCCCCAGCATTTT,CASSLEDTGLQPQHF
TRBJ1-5,few,.,TRBV27,TGTGCCAGCAGCGGGCTGGAAGAGGGGGCCCAGCATTTT,CASSGLEEGAQHF
TRBJ2-7,.,.,TRBV12-3/TRBV12-4,TGTGCCAGCAGTTTAGCCCACTCCTACGAGCAGTACTTC,CASSLAHSYEQYF
TRBJ2-7,.,TRBD1,TRBV27,TGTGCCAGCAGCCGCGGACAGGTCAACTCCTACGAGCAGTACTTC,CASSRGQVNSYEQYF
TRBJ2-7,.,TRBD1,TRBV14,TGTGCCAGCAGCCAAGACCTAGACAGGGATGGGTCCTACGAGCAGTACTTC,CASSQDLDRDGSYEQYF
TRBJ1-1,.,TRBD1,TRBV11-2,TGTGCCAGCAGTTCTACAGGGGACACTGAAGCTTTCTTT,CASSSTGDTEAFF
TRBJ2-3,.,TRBD2,TRBV27,TGTGCCAGCAGTTTATGGTCGCTAGCGGGAGTGGCTGGCACAGATACGCAGTATTTT,CASSLWSLAGVAGTDTQYF
TRBJ2-5,.,TRBD1,TRBV19,TGTGCCAGTAGTTCGGGTACAGGGGATATCGAGACCCAGTACTTC,CASSSGTGDIETQYF
TRBJ1-5,few,.,TRBV20-1,TGCAGTGCCGCGGAGGGACAGCCCCAGCATTTT,CSAAEGQPQHF
TRBJ2-2,.,TRBD2,TRBV4-3,TGCGCCAGCAGCCAAGGGGCGGGAGCAACCGGGGAGCTGTTTTTT,CASSQGAGATGELFF
TRBJ1-4,.,.,TRBV4-3,TGCGCCAGCAGCCAACCTGGAGGAGGGGAAAAACTGTTTTTT,CASSQPGGGEKLFF